Each of the 26 T cell receptor beta chains below was sequenced from the same sample in a study of control samples from healthy donors and cancer patients. Here immunoSEQ multiplex PCR was the method, and the copy in TCRdb shows in-frame clones only, minus some. This table has 110,000 or so clones, approximately 84% appearing once. Material for sequencing was blood. Receptors originate from a man between 18 and 35 years old in good health.

This chain connects TRBV5-6 to TRBJ2-1; D ambiguous. The V end was cut by 4 bases, the J end by 9 bases, with 11 bases between. The CDR3 length is 12 residues. The germline V gene has CDR1 SGHDT and CDR2 YYEEEE. The chain's CDR3 is CASSPMGLEQFF. DNA of the CDR3: TGTGCCAGCAGCCCCATGGGCCTTGAGCAGTTCTTC. The variable domain in full, completed from reference TRBV5-6 and TRBJ2-1, reads DAGVTQSPTHLIKTRGQQVTLRCSPKSGHDTVSWYQQALGQGPQFIFQYYEEEERQRGNFPDRFSGHQFPNYSSELNVNALLLGDSALYLCASSPMGLEQFFGPGTRLTVL.

V gene TRBV14 combines with J gene TRBJ2-5, with D uncertain. This CDR3 contains 12 residues. Germline V CDR1 and CDR2: SGHDN, FVKESK. Trimming removed 10 bases at V and 4 bases at J, with 13 bases between. As DNA, the CDR3 is TGTGCCACCCGCCATGACGCAGAGACCCAGTACTTC. Its protein is CATRHDAETQYF.

V is TRBV6-2 or TRBV6-3 and J is TRBJ1-2; 10 nucleotides align to TRBD1. This CDR3 is built from 14 residues. V lost 5 bases, J lost 8 bases, and 8 bases stayed unmatched. Germline V gene data show CDR1 as MNHEY and CDR2 as SVGEGT. For the CDR3, the DNA is TGTGCCAGCAGTGACCAGACAGGGGGCGAGGGCTACACCTTC. It yields the protein CASSDQTGGEGYTF.

V gene TRBV10-2 combines with J gene TRBJ2-5; D is undetermined. Trimming removed 5 bases at V and 7 bases at J, with 17 bases between. The CDR3 covers 14 residues. CDR1 is WSHSY and CDR2 is SAAADI in the germline V gene. This CDR3 is CASSLPSDPATQYF. CDR3 DNA sequence: TGCGCCAGCAGTCTCCCCTCAGACCCCGCGACCCAGTACTTC.

The rearrangement links TRBV7-9 to TRBJ2-2; D possibly uses TRBD1 or TRBD2 (5 bases each). CDR1 is SEHNR and CDR2 is FQNEAQ in the germline V gene (reference sequence). This CDR3 is built from 14 residues. Trimming left V 0 bases short and J 4 bases short, with 6 bases between. Written as DNA, the CDR3 is TGTGCCAGCAGCTTAGCGGGGGTCACCGGGGAGCTGTTTTTT. Protein product: CASSLAGVTGELFF.

This clone was observed once. The chain has TRBV30 and TRBJ2-5, with 11 bases that match TRBD2. The V and J ends lost 5 bases and 8 bases, in that order; junction bases with no gene match: 19. This CDR3 is 17 amino acids long. Per the germline V gene, CDR1 is GTSNPN and CDR2 is SVGIG (reference sequence). The DNA for the CDR3 is TGTGCCTGGGGGGGGACTAGCGGAGGGAGCCCACAGGATACCCAGTACTTC. Translated, it gives CAWGGTSGGSPQDTQYF.

This rearrangement joins TRBV3-1 (or the pseudogene TRBV3-2) to TRBJ2-7; D is undetermined. The CDR3 length is 14 residues. Germline V gives CDR1 LGHDT, CDR2 YNNKEL (reference sequence). V was shortened by 2 bases and J by 4 bases, with 12 bases between the two germline ends. CDR3 loop: CASSQTFGRYEQYF. In DNA form, the CDR3 reads TGTGCCAGCAGCCAAACATTCGGGCGTTACGAGCAGTACTTC.

The chain carries TRBV19 and TRBJ1-1, with TRBD1 matching 7 bases. The CDR3 spans 14 residues. CDR1 and CDR2 (germline): LNHDA, SQIVND (reference sequence). V shed 3 bases, J shed 0 bases, and the junction held 1 base outside the gene matches. The CDR3 sequence is CASSITGVNTEAFF. The CDR3 DNA reads as TGTGCCAGTAGTATTACAGGGGTGAACACTGAAGCTTTCTTT. Full variable domain (remainder filled in from reference TRBV19 and TRBJ1-1): DGGITQSPKYLFRKEGQNVTLSCEQNLNHDAMYWYRQDPGQGLRLIYYSQIVNDFQKGDIAEGYSVSREKKESFPLTVTSAQKNPTAFYLCASSITGVNTEAFFGQGTRLTVV.

The table lists this clone with a count of one. The chain links TRBV6-2 or TRBV6-3 to TRBJ1-5, with D possibly matching TRBD1 (6 bases). CDR1 is MNHEY and CDR2 is SVGEGT in the germline V gene. Trimming left V 0 bases short and J 2 bases short, with 14 bases between. CDR3 length equals 17 residues. In DNA form, the CDR3 reads TGTGCCAGCAGTTACTCTACAGGGAGCGTGGGCAATCAGCCCCAGCATTTT. It codes for CASSYSTGSVGNQPQHF.

A single count supports this clone. The V gene is TRBV6-5, the J gene TRBJ1-6, with 10 bases lining up with TRBD1. This CDR3 spans 16 amino acids. Germline V gene sequence: CDR1 MNHEY, CDR2 SVGAGI. Trimming removed 4 bases from V and 8 bases from J; junction bases left unmatched: 8. CDR3 in amino acids: CASSSSGQGGYSPLHF. Written as DNA, the CDR3 is TGTGCCAGCAGTTCCTCCGGACAGGGGGGATATTCACCCCTCCACTTT.

The V gene is TRBV29-1, the J gene TRBJ1-3; TRBD1 aligns across 8 bases. Trimming cost V 2 bases and J 2 bases; bases outside gene matches: 2. Per the germline V gene, CDR1 is SQVTM and CDR2 is ANQGSEA. The CDR3 has 14 residues. The CDR3 region is CSVETDRAGNTIYF. CDR3 DNA sequence: TGCAGCGTTGAAACGGACAGGGCTGGAAACACCATATATTTT.

This CDR3 reads CASSSIAPRRPTTYNEQFF. In nucleotides, the CDR3 is TGTGCCAGCAGCTCTATCGCACCCCGGAGGCCCACTACCTACAATGAGCAGTTCTTC. V usage is TRBV7-6 and J usage is TRBJ2-1; D may be TRBD2 (5 bases). V was shortened by 4 bases and J by 2 bases, with 24 bases between the two germline ends. Germline V gene lookup returns CDR1 SGHVS and CDR2 FNYEAQ. The CDR3 loop spans 19 amino acids. Complete variable domain (other parts from reference TRBV7-6 and TRBJ2-1): GAGVSQSPRYKVTKRGQDVALRCDPISGHVSLYWYRQALGQGPEFLTYFNYEAQQDKSGLPNDRFSAERPEGSISTLTIQRTEQRDSAMYRCASSSIAPRRPTTYNEQFFGPGTRLTVL.

This clone was recorded a few times. Other DNA sequences in the same sample also yield this CDR3. The chain recombines TRBV6-5 with TRBJ2-1, with no clear D. V was cut by 8 bases and J by 0 bases, with 14 bases left in between. Germline-derived CDR1 and CDR2 are MNHEY and SVGAGI. The CDR3 spans 15 residues. CDR3 DNA: TGTGCCAGCTCCTCTCCTGGGCTCTCCTACAATGAGCAGTTCTTC. Translation gives CASSSPGLSYNEQFF.

This clone was detected once. The V gene is TRBV19, the J gene TRBJ2-2; D uncertain. The length of the CDR3 is 13 residues. V dropped 4 bases and J dropped 6 bases, with 9 bases sitting between them. Per germline, CDR1 LNHDA and CDR2 SQIVND (reference sequence). The CDR3 region is CASSSTPPGELFF. The CDR3 DNA reads TGTGCCAGTAGTAGTACCCCCCCCGGGGAGCTGTTTTTT.

The sample holds a few counts of this clone. The chain joins TRBV7-2 to TRBJ2-5, with TRBD1 as a possible D gene (5 bases). The CDR3 runs 14 residues. Trimming took off 4 bases at V and 4 bases at J, with 13 bases between the two ends. Germline-derived CDR1 and CDR2 are SGHTA and FQGNSA. CDR3 region: CASSSQARGETQYF. CDR3 DNA sequence: TGTGCCAGCAGCTCTCAAGCTAGGGGAGAGACCCAGTACTTC. Combining the CDR3 with reference TRBV7-2 and TRBJ2-5 gives the whole variable domain GAGVSQSPSNKVTEKGKDVELRCDPISGHTALYWYRQSLGQGLEFLIYFQGNSAPDKSGLPSDRFSAERTGGSVSTLTIQRTQQEDSAVYLCASSSQARGETQYFGPGTRLLVL.

The chain carries TRBV2 and TRBJ2-7; perhaps D is TRBD1 or TRBD2 (5 bases each). V was cut by 1 base and J by 3 bases, with 7 bases left in between. The CDR3 extends over 13 amino acids. The germline V gene has CDR1 SNHLY and CDR2 FYNNEI. CDR3 sequence: CASSEGGNYEQYV. The CDR3 DNA is TGTGCCAGCAGTGAAGGGGGGAACTACGAGCAGTACGTC.

The chain links TRBV2 to TRBJ2-1, with 7 bases that match TRBD2. The CDR3 has 15 residues. CDR1 is SNHLY, CDR2 FYNNEI, per germline. The J segment lost 4 bases and the V segment lost 10 bases, leaving 13 bases of the junction unmatched. CDR3 in amino acids: CATGPKRGTYNEQFF. CDR3 nucleotides: TGTGCCACCGGTCCGAAGCGGGGAACGTACAATGAGCAGTTCTTC. Looking up the rest from reference TRBV2 and TRBJ2-1 gives the full variable domain: EPEVTQTPSHQVTQMGQEVILRCVPISNHLYFYWYRQILGQKVEFLVSFYNNEISEKSEIFDDQFSVERPDGSNFTLKIRSTKLEDSAMYFCATGPKRGTYNEQFFGPGTRLTVL.

This chain uses TRBV5-5 with TRBJ2-2, with D perhaps matching TRBD1 or TRBD2 (7 bases each). Per the germline V gene, CDR1 is SGHKS and CDR2 is YYEKEE (reference sequence). The ends were cut back, 1 base at V and 6 bases at J, with 19 bases in the middle. The CDR3 sequence is 17 residues long. The CDR3 sequence is CASSLYPNRGGPGELFF. The CDR3 DNA reads TGTGCCAGCAGCTTGTACCCCAACAGGGGAGGGCCCGGGGAGCTGTTTTTT.

In nucleotides, the CDR3 is TGTGCCAGCCAGAGCTCCTACGAGCAGTACTTC. Translated, it gives CASQSSYEQYF. V usage is TRBV28 and J usage is TRBJ2-7; D not resolved. V dropped 8 bases and J dropped 0 bases, with 5 bases sitting between them. Germline CDR1 MDHEN, CDR2 SYDVKM. This CDR3 is built from 11 residues.

The gene calls are TRBV4-2 and TRBJ2-4; possible D gene TRBD1, 5 bases. Trimming left V 3 bases short and J 0 bases short, with 12 bases between. The CDR3 totals 16 residues. The V gene's germline CDR1 is LGHNA and CDR2 YNFKEQ. The CDR3 loop is CASSHGAGQAKNIQYF. The CDR3 DNA follows: TGTGCCAGCAGCCATGGGGCAGGACAAGCCAAAAACATTCAGTACTTC.

There are a few counts of this clone. The rearrangement links TRBV27 to TRBJ1-5; TRBD1 might be the D (6 bases). Germline V CDR1 and CDR2: MNHEY, SMNVEV (reference sequence). This CDR3 is 14 amino acids long. Trimming stripped 8 bases from V and 9 bases from J, with 20 bases between. CDR3 sequence: CASCPTGSGRPQHF. For the CDR3, the DNA is TGTGCCAGCTGCCCTACAGGGTCGGGTCGGCCCCAGCATTTT.

The chain carries TRBV6-4 and TRBJ2-3, with TRBD1 matching 10 bases. The CDR3 runs 16 residues. V was clipped by 3 bases and J by 0 bases; unmatched bases: 3. Germline assignment: CDR1 MRHNA and CDR2 SNTAGT. The DNA of the CDR3 is TGTGCCAGCAGTGAAAGGACAGGGGGGAGCACAGATACGCAGTATTTT. Its translation is CASSERTGGSTDTQYF.

The chain employs TRBV5-6 and TRBJ2-5; 11 bases align to TRBD1. V trimming: 2 bases; J trimming: 1 base; junction bases outside the gene matches: 1. The CDR3 extends over 15 amino acids. The germline V gene encodes CDR1 SGHDT and CDR2 YYEEEE. The chain's CDR3 is CASSFGTGGQETQYF. As DNA, the CDR3 is TGTGCCAGCAGCTTCGGGACAGGGGGCCAAGAGACCCAGTACTTC. The whole variable domain, filled in from reference TRBV5-6 and TRBJ2-5, reads DAGVTQSPTHLIKTRGQQVTLRCSPKSGHDTVSWYQQALGQGPQFIFQYYEEEERQRGNFPDRFSGHQFPNYSSELNVNALLLGDSALYLCASSFGTGGQETQYFGPGTRLLVL.

The rearrangement links TRBV29-1 to TRBJ1-2, with 7 bases aligning to TRBD1. CDR3 length: 11 amino acids. The germline V gene encodes CDR1 SQVTM and CDR2 ANQGSEA. V dropped 4 bases and J dropped 7; count of bases not matched to a gene: 3. The CDR3 protein is CSVVDRFGYTF. Written as DNA, the CDR3 is TGCAGCGTTGTGGACAGGTTTGGCTACACCTTC.

V is TRBV7-9 and J is TRBJ2-5; perhaps TRBD1 as D (6 bases). Trimming took 7 bases from V and 2 from J, leaving 17 bases between them. The length of the CDR3 is 15 residues. CDR1 and CDR2 from the germline V gene are SEHNR and FQNEAQ (reference sequence). In DNA, the CDR3 is TGTGCCAGCACCAAGGGGGTGGACAGTCAAGAGACCCAGTACTTC. This sequence encodes CASTKGVDSQETQYF.

This chain links TRBV6-2 or TRBV6-3 with TRBJ1-1, with a tentative D call TRBD1 (5 bases). The germline V gene encodes CDR1 MNHEY and CDR2 SVGEGT. CDR3 length equals 12 residues. V was shortened by 0 bases and J by 10 bases, with 9 bases between the two germline ends. The CDR3 protein is CASSYSKGTAFF. The DNA of the CDR3 is TGTGCCAGCAGTTACTCCAAGGGGACAGCTTTCTTT.